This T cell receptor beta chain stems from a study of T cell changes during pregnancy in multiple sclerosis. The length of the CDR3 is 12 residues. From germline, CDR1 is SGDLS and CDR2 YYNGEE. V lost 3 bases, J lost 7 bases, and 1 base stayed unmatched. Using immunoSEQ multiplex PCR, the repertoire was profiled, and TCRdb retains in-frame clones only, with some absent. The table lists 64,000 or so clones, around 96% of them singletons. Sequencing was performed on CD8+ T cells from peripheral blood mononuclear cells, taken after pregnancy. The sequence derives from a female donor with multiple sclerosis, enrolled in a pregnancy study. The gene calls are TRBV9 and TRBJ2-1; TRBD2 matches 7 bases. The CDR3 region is CASSGSGNEQFF. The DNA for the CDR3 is TGTGCCAGCAGCGGTAGCGGGAATGAGCAGTTCTTC.